This record looks at one T cell receptor (beta chain) sequence and its context. Libraries were prepared by immunoSEQ multiplex PCR; TCRdb keeps only in-frame clonotypes and omits some of them. There are more than 8,000 clones in the sample; around 67% occur only once, and around 24% lies in the top ten. This sample is part of a study of CD4+ T cells in melanoma. From germline, CDR1 is LNHDA and CDR2 SQIVND (reference sequence). V was clipped by 8 bases and J by 6 bases, with 23 bases between them. The CDR3 runs 16 residues. The chain employs TRBV19 and TRBJ1-5; D is unresolved. Sequencing was performed on cells from a culture (not recorded whether cultured in vitro). The TCR sequence derives from a human donor with melanoma. For the CDR3, the DNA is TGTGCCAGTGGATCTTCATATTCGGGAAGCGGTCAGCCCCAGCATTTT. This encodes CASGSSYSGSGQPQHF.